This is a list of T cell receptor beta chains from one sample in a study of blood T cell repertoires in COVID-19. Sequencing used immunoSEQ multiplex PCR; TCRdb keeps in-frame clones, though not all of them. The sample includes about 260,000 clones, roughly 86% of them seen just once. The source material was peripheral blood. These receptors were obtained from a man aged 35-49 years who had recovered from COVID-19. Both conserved end residues are part of each CDR3. A D gene is named only where the DNA matches it firmly. The size of a clone is reported for some rows only, either as once, few or many, or as a class for expanded clones.

TRBV6-1,14,.,.,TRBJ2-7,TGTGCCAGCAGTGAAAGCGTAAATACCTACGAGCAGTACTTC,CASSESVNTYEQYF
TRBV5-6,14,TRBD1,.,TRBJ2-7,TGTGCCAGCAGCAGTCCCAGGGGGACCTACGAGCAGTACTTC,CASSSPRGTYEQYF
TRBV19,16,TRBD1,.,TRBJ1-4,TGTGCCAGTAGTATCCGAGGGACAGGGCGCGGTGAAAAACTGTTTTTT,CASSIRGTGRGEKLFF
TRBV11-2,14,TRBD2,once,TRBJ2-1,TGTGCCAGCAGAACTGGGACTAGCGGGGGGGAGCAGTTCTTC,CASRTGTSGGEQFF
TRBV6-5,11,.,.,TRBJ2-4,TGTGCCAGCAGCAACAGGGTATTTCAGTACTTC,CASSNRVFQYF
TRBV27,15,.,.,TRBJ1-2,TGTGCCAGCAGTTTATCGTGGGACTGGTCGACTGGCTACACCTTC,CASSLSWDWSTGYTF
TRBV3-1/TRBV3-2,15,TRBD2,.,TRBJ2-7,TGTGCCAGCAGCCAAGCTAGCGGGGGGGGCTACGAGCAGTACTTC,CASSQASGGGYEQYF
TRBV19,15,.,once,TRBJ2-7,TGTGCCAGTAGTATACTGGGAGGGGGGAATGGAGAGCAGTACTTC,CASSILGGGNGEQYF
TRBV11-2,18,.,.,TRBJ2-2,TGTGCCAGCAGCTTCTGGTTAGCGCCTAGAGCGAACACCGGGGAGCTGTTTTTT,CASSFWLAPRANTGELFF
TRBV7-9,16,TRBD2,.,TRBJ2-7,TGTGCCAGCAGCTTAGCCCTAGCGGGGGGGCCCAACGAGCAGTACTTC,CASSLALAGGPNEQYF
TRBV7-3,13,TRBD2,.,TRBJ2-1,TGTGCCAGCAGCGGGGAGACTAGCCGGGAACTGTTCTTC,CASSGETSRELFF
TRBV10-3,18,TRBD1,.,TRBJ1-3,TGTGCCATCAGTGAGTTCCCGGGACAGGGGCCACCTGGAAACACCATATATTTT,CAISEFPGQGPPGNTIYF
TRBV21-1,15,.,.,TRBJ2-2,TGTGCCAGCAGCAAAGCTAACGCTAGCTCCGGGGAGCTGTTTTTT,CASSKANASSGELFF
TRBV27,13,TRBD1,.,TRBJ2-5,TGTGCCAGCAGGAGACAGGGCCAAGAGACCCAGTACTTC,CASRRQGQETQYF
TRBV5-1,12,.,.,TRBJ1-2,TGCGCCAGCAGCGTATTAGACAAGGGCTACACCTTC,CASSVLDKGYTF
TRBV10-3,17,TRBD1,.,TRBJ1-6,TGTGCCATCAGTGAGTCGTGGGGACAGGGGGGGGGTTCACCCCTCCACTTT,CAISESWGQGGGSPLHF
TRBV7-2,15,.,.,TRBJ1-5,TGTGCCAGCAGCTTAGGGGGGGTTAGCAATCAGCCCCAGCATTTT,CASSLGGVSNQPQHF
TRBV29-1,15,.,.,TRBJ1-1,TGCAGCGTAAACAAGGGGATCGGGAGAAACACTGAAGCTTTCTTT,CSVNKGIGRNTEAFF
TRBV6-5,13,TRBD2,.,TRBJ2-1,TGTGCCAGCAACCCAGGACTAGCGGGAGGCCTGTTCTTC,CASNPGLAGGLFF
TRBV6-5,16,.,.,TRBJ1-3,TGTGCCAGCAGTTACATGGCAGGAGGCTCTGGAAACACCATATATTTT,CASSYMAGGSGNTIYF
TRBV15,15,.,.,TRBJ1-5,TGTGCCACCAGCAGAGATCGGGGGGCGAGGCAGCCCCAGCATTTT,CATSRDRGARQPQHF
TRBV3-1/TRBV3-2,12,.,.,TRBJ2-1,TGTGCCAGCAGCCGAGCAAACAATGAGCAGTTCTTC,CASSRANNEQFF
TRBV7-6,15,.,.,TRBJ2-5,TGTGCCAGCAGCTTAAATTCGCGGGGGCCAGAGACCCAGTACTTC,CASSLNSRGPETQYF
TRBV10-3,10,.,once,TRBJ2-2,TGTGCCATCGGGAGCGGGGAGCTGTTTTTT,CAIGSGELFF
TRBV2,14,.,.,TRBJ2-1,TGTGCCAGCAGTGAGACAGGCTTCTACAATGAGCAATTCTTC,CASSETGFYNEQFF
TRBV2,15,.,.,TRBJ1-3,TGTGCCGGTCTGGCCTCTTTCTCGCCTGGAAACACCATATATTTT,CAGLASFSPGNTIYF
TRBV4-2,16,TRBD1,many,TRBJ1-2,TGTGCCAGCAGCGAACTCCCCCGGGACAGGGATTATGGCTACACCTTC,CASSELPRDRDYGYTF
TRBV11-3,15,.,.,TRBJ2-3,TGTGCCAGCAGCTTAGGCACTACGGGCACAGATACGCAGTATTTT,CASSLGTTGTDTQYF
TRBV4-3,17,TRBD2,.,TRBJ2-1,TGCGCCAGCAGCCAAGAAGGGCGGACTAGCGGGGACAATGAGCAGTTCTTC,CASSQEGRTSGDNEQFF
TRBV19,13,.,.,TRBJ1-2,TGTGCCAGTAGTAAGGGAGTTTTCTATGGCTACACCTTC,CASSKGVFYGYTF
TRBV29-1,11,TRBD2,.,TRBJ2-7,TGCAGCGTTGATCGGGGGGTCGAGCAGTACTTC,CSVDRGVEQYF
TRBV6-2/TRBV6-3,17,TRBD1,once,TRBJ2-7,TGTGCCAGCAGTTCTCAGGGGGCTTATTCTCCCCTCTACGAGCAGTACTTC,CASSSQGAYSPLYEQYF
TRBV19,12,TRBD1,.,TRBJ1-1,TGTGCCAGCCAACAGGGGATCACTGAAGCTTTCTTT,CASQQGITEAFF
TRBV10-3,14,.,.,TRBJ2-2,TGTGCCACCCGGACTGACGCGAACACCGGGGAGCTGTTTTTT,CATRTDANTGELFF
TRBV7-9,15,.,.,TRBJ2-7,TGTGCCAGCAGCACTGACAGGACTGGGGGCTTCCAGCAGTACTTC,CASSTDRTGGFQQYF
TRBV5-1,15,TRBD1,.,TRBJ2-3,TGCGCCAGCAGCTACCGGGACAGGGGTACAGATACGCAGTATTTT,CASSYRDRGTDTQYF
TRBV6-2/TRBV6-3,14,TRBD1,.,TRBJ1-2,TGTGCCAGCAGTTACGGCGACAGGGTATATGGCTACACCTTC,CASSYGDRVYGYTF
TRBV23-1,14,.,.,TRBJ1-5,TGCGCCAGCACCCCCAGTGATAGCAATCAGCCCCAGCATTTT,CASTPSDSNQPQHF
TRBV6-4,14,.,once,TRBJ2-7,TGTGCCAGCAGTGACTCTCACCCGGCGGCCGAGCAGTACTTC,CASSDSHPAAEQYF
TRBV6-5,14,.,.,TRBJ1-6,TGTGCCAGCAGTTACCAGGAGGGCGGTTCACCCCTCCACTTT,CASSYQEGGSPLHF
TRBV9,14,.,few,TRBJ1-4,TGTGCCAGCAGCGTAGGGCAGGGAGGTGAAAAACTGTTTTTT,CASSVGQGGEKLFF
TRBV5-1,13,.,.,TRBJ2-7,TGCGCCAGCAGCTCGCTCCGGAGAGCCGAGCAGTACTTC,CASSSLRRAEQYF
TRBV25-1,14,TRBD1,.,TRBJ2-2,TGTGCCAGCAGGGGGACAGATATCACCGGGGAGCTGTTTTTT,CASRGTDITGELFF